These T cell receptor beta chains were read from a single sample in a study of blood T cell repertoires in COVID-19. Clones were read by immunoSEQ multiplex PCR, and TCRdb kept only the in-frame ones, dropping some. Seen here are tens of thousands of clones, around four fifths observed once, and the top ten hold 1.8%. Sample: peripheral blood. The receptor source for this set is a woman aged 60 to 75 with acute or convalescent COVID-19. The CDR3 runs from the conserved cysteine through the conserved F or W. A D gene is named only where the DNA matches it firmly. Expanded clones are given a class, and other clones once, few, many or no size at all.

V,J,D,size,length,DNA,CDR3
TRBV28,TRBJ1-2,TRBD1,-,13,TGTGCCATCATAGGACAGGGTTTTAGTGGCTACACCTTC,CAIIGQGFSGYTF
TRBV6-2/TRBV6-3,TRBJ2-7,-,-,12,TGTGCCAGCAGTTACTCCAGCTACGAGCAGTACTTC,CASSYSSYEQYF
TRBV28,TRBJ2-1,TRBD2,-,14,TGTGCCAGCAGGACCTACGGCGGGACTAGCGGGCAGTTCTTC,CASRTYGGTSGQFF
TRBV7-8,TRBJ2-3,-,-,15,TGTGCCAGCAGCCCAGCCCGAGGGGGGGAAGATACGCAGTATTTT,CASSPARGGEDTQYF
TRBV10-1,TRBJ2-7,-,-,12,TGCGCCAGCAGTGCTTCCTACGAAGAGCAGTACTTC,CASSASYEEQYF
TRBV18,TRBJ1-2,-,few,13,TGTGCCAGCTCACCAGGGGCTGGGTATGGCTACACCTTC,CASSPGAGYGYTF
TRBV5-6,TRBJ1-6,-,-,13,TGTGCCAGCAGCTTGGCCGCGACTCAACCCCTCCACTTT,CASSLAATQPLHF
TRBV6-6,TRBJ1-2,TRBD1,-,15,TGTGCCAGCAGTTACTCCAGGGGGCGTGATTATGGCTACACCTTC,CASSYSRGRDYGYTF
TRBV30,TRBJ1-3,-,-,15,TGTGCCTGGAGTGGGTCAGGGAATGCTGGAAACACCATATATTTT,CAWSGSGNAGNTIYF
TRBV11-2,TRBJ1-1,-,-,14,TGTGCCAGCAGCTTAGGGGGGGGAAACACTGAAGCTTTCTTT,CASSLGGGNTEAFF
TRBV7-6,TRBJ1-4,-,once,16,TGTGCCAGCAGGGCAAGCCTAGCGGCAACTAATGAAAAACTGTTTTTT,CASRASLAATNEKLFF
TRBV5-6,TRBJ1-5,-,-,16,TGTGCCAGCAGCTTGGGTAGTCTGACAGGCAATCAGCCCCAGCATTTT,CASSLGSLTGNQPQHF
TRBV30,TRBJ1-1,-,few,13,TGTGCCTGGAGTGGATGGCGGGGAGGCGAAGCTTTCTTT,CAWSGWRGGEAFF
TRBV5-8,TRBJ2-3,-,-,17,TGTGCCAGCAGCTTGTCCGGCCGGCACACACGGGCAGATACGCAGTATTTT,CASSLSGRHTRADTQYF
TRBV5-4,TRBJ1-1,-,-,14,TGTGCCAGCAGCCAGACACAGGGGAACACTGAAGCTTTCTTT,CASSQTQGNTEAFF
TRBV5-1,TRBJ2-2,TRBD2,once,14,TGCGCCAGCAGCATAGCGGGAGGGGTCGGGGAGCTGTTTTTT,CASSIAGGVGELFF
TRBV2,TRBJ1-2,TRBD1,-,14,TGTGCCAGCAGACGGACAGGGCAGATCTATGGCTACACCTTC,CASRRTGQIYGYTF
TRBV5-8,TRBJ2-7,TRBD1,-,15,TGTGCCAGCAGCCCGGGACAGCTGAGCTCCTACGAGCAGTACTTC,CASSPGQLSSYEQYF
TRBV19,TRBJ1-5,-,-,15,TGTGCCAGTAGTATACTGGGGACACCCAATCAGCCCCAGCATTTT,CASSILGTPNQPQHF
TRBV6-5,TRBJ1-4,-,-,16,TGTGCCAGCAGTTACGATGGATCCAGGGCGAATGAAAAACTGTTTTTT,CASSYDGSRANEKLFF
TRBV5-6,TRBJ1-1,TRBD1,-,13,TGTGCCAGCAGCCCGACAGGGTTCACTGAAGCTTTCTTT,CASSPTGFTEAFF
TRBV18,TRBJ2-7,TRBD1,few,15,TGTGCCAGCTCACCGGGGCGGACAGGGGGGGATGCGAAGTACTTC,CASSPGRTGGDAKYF
TRBV6-5,TRBJ1-5,-,-,14,TGTGCCAGCAGGGATGGGGGCGGCAATCAGCCCCAGCATTTT,CASRDGGGNQPQHF
TRBV5-8,TRBJ2-5,TRBD2,-,15,TGTGCCAGCAGCTCTAGCGGGGGGGTCCAAGAGACCCAGTACTTC,CASSSSGGVQETQYF
TRBV19,TRBJ1-5,TRBD1,-,14,TGTGCCAGTAGTGGACAGGGGTACAATCAGCCCCAGCATTTT,CASSGQGYNQPQHF
TRBV6-5,TRBJ2-6,TRBD1,-,15,TGTGCCAGCAGTCCGACAGGGCTTGGGGCCAACGTCCTGACTTTC,CASSPTGLGANVLTF
TRBV4-1,TRBJ1-1,-,-,13,TGCGCCAGCAGCCGCCCCCAGTACACTGAAGCTTTCTTT,CASSRPQYTEAFF
TRBV7-3,TRBJ2-1,-,-,13,TGTGCCAGCAGCCTCTCTGCGTACAATGAGCAGTTCTTC,CASSLSAYNEQFF
TRBV24-1,TRBJ2-1,-,-,16,TGTGCCACCGCAGAGGCGGCCTATAGCTCCTACAATGAGCAGTTCTTC,CATAEAAYSSYNEQFF
TRBV7-9,TRBJ2-1,-,-,15,TGTGCCAGCAGCCCGGACTATAAGATCTACAATGAGCAGTTCTTC,CASSPDYKIYNEQFF
TRBV12-3/TRBV12-4,TRBJ2-1,TRBD2,-,13,TGTGCCAGCAGTAGCGGGGGAGTTAATGAGCAGTTCTTC,CASSSGGVNEQFF